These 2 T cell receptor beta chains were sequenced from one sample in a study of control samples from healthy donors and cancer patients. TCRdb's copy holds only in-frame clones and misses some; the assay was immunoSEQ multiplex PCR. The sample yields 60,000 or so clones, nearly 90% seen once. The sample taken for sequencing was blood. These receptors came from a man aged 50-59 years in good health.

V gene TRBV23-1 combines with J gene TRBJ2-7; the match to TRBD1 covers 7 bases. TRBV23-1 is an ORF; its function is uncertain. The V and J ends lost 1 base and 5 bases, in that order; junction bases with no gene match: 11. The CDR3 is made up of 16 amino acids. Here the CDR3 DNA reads TGCGCCAGCAGTCAATGGCCACAGGGGTTGGTTCACGAGCAGTACTTC. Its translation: CASSQWPQGLVHEQYF.

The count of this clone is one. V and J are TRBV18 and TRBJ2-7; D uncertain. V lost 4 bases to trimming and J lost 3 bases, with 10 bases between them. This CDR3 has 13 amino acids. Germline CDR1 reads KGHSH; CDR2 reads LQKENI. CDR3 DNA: TGTGCCAGCTCACATTCCACGGACTACGAGCAGTACTTC. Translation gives CASSHSTDYEQYF.